This record concerns one T cell receptor beta chain sequence. The data are from a study of response to subunit inactivated influenza vaccine. TCRdb re-called the RT-PCR reads through MiXCR, storing one row per CDR3 protein. The table includes roughly 500,000 distinct CDR3 sequences, under 25% detected once. The V and J ends lost 1 base and 2 bases, in that order; junction bases with no gene match: 12. The CDR3 is made up of 19 amino acids. The germline gives CDR1 LNHNV, CDR2 YYDKDF (reference sequence). This sample was also put to use in a study of T cells expressing NK-cell markers. That report notes: For TCR beta, cDNA was produced by 5'RACE template switching with UMIs. Researchers got TCR beta repertoires out of sorted CD3+CD56+NKG2C+, CD3+CD56+NKG2C- and CD3+CD56-NKG2C+ T cells.

The sequences come from CD4+ T cells sorted from PBMCs, collected approximately 13 days after vaccination. The receptor was isolated from a man over 45 who received an inactivated influenza vaccine. The chain employs TRBV15 and TRBJ2-3; 10 positions agree with TRBD2. DNA for the CDR3: TGTGCCACCAGCAGAGCCGGGTTTAGCGGGGGGAGTCTCACAGATACGCAGTATTTT. Amino acids: CATSRAGFSGGSLTDTQYF.